This T cell receptor beta chain comes out of a study of T cell responses to AZD1222 COVID-19 vaccine. For the study at large: Pooled samples include second doses given at about 4 or 12 weeks. Study-wide results and limits: Among those given AZD1222, only 5 to 7 were seropositive at baseline. Among the donors, most were white British and more were female, and clonal diversity was possibly underestimated. Nearly half of spike-specific TCRs reportedly target unmutated variant regions.

The method was immunoSEQ multiplex PCR; TCRdb's version includes in-frame clones alone and lacks a portion of them. This table has roughly 140,000 clones, around nine tenths appearing once. Comments on this clone: Its matching antigen is unknown.

The receptor was isolated from an adult in good health. This specimen consisted of peripheral blood, obtained on day 0 of AZD1222 vaccination.

CDR3: CASSDPDTQYF. Written as DNA, the CDR3 is TGTGCCAGCAGTGACCCAGATACGCAGTATTTT. The rearrangement uses TRBV12-3 or TRBV12-4 and TRBJ2-3, with D unresolved. V gave up 5 bases and J gave up 4 bases, with 4 bases separating them. The CDR3 is 11 amino acids.